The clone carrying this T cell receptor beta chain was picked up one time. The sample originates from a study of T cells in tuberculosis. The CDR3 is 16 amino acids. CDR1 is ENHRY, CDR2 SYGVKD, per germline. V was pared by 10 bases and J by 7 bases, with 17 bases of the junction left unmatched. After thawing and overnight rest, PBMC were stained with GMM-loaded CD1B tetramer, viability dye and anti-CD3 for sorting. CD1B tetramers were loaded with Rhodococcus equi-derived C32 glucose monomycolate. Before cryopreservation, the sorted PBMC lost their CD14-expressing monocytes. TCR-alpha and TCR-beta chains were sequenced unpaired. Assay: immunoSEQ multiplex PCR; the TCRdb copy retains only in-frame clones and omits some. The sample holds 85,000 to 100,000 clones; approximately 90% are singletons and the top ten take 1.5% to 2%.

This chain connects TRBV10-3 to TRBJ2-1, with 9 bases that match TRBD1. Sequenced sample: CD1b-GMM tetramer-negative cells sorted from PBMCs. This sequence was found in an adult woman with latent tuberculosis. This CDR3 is CASTYQPGQGGNEQFF. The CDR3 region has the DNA TGTGCCAGTACTTACCAGCCGGGACAGGGAGGGAATGAGCAGTTCTTC.